One TCR beta chain is described in this entry. Its matching antigen is unknown. The sample comes from a study of T-cell memory formation after mild COVID-19. Regarding the study as a whole: The study found balanced CD4/CD8 in clones contracting day 15 to 85 and a CD4+ lean in later expanders.

The TCR alpha and TCR beta cDNA libraries, bearing sample barcodes and UMIs, were generated by 5'RACE using constant-segment primers. TCRdb ran MiXCR on the 5' RACE reads and lists one entry per CDR3 protein. The repertoire holds 130,000 to 150,000 distinct CDR3 sequences, with about 6.1% as singletons. Per germline, CDR1 SGHKS and CDR2 YYEKEE (reference sequence). Trimming removed 2 bases from V and 3 bases from J, with 12 bases in between. This CDR3 is built from 14 residues. The genes are TRBV5-5 and TRBJ2-7, with D possibly being TRBD1 or TRBD2 (5 bases each). This sequence was found in an adult woman who had mild COVID-19 (a few samples of this study predate the infection). Cell type and time point are not known. Sequencing input: PBMCs or a T cell subset sorted from them (not recorded which). For the CDR3, the DNA is TGTGCCAGCAGCTTTGGACTGGGGGTCTACGAGCAGTACGTC. Translating it yields CASSFGLGVYEQYV.